The present TCR beta chain was sequenced within a study of T cell changes during pregnancy in multiple sclerosis. Libraries were prepared by immunoSEQ multiplex PCR; TCRdb keeps only in-frame clonotypes and omits some of them. The sample contains 38,000 or so clones, 90% to 95% of which appear only once. This CDR3 region has 13 residues. J was trimmed by 5 bases and V by 4 bases; bases with no gene match: 4. Germline V CDR1 and CDR2: ENHRY, SYGVKD. This clone appeared a few times. The chain couples TRBV10-3 to TRBJ1-1, with 7 bases that match TRBD1. The TCR originated in a female donor with multiple sclerosis, enrolled in a pregnancy study. The sequences come from CD8+ T cells from peripheral blood mononuclear cells, collected before pregnancy. CDR3 DNA sequence: TGTGCCATCAGTGCCACAGGGGTAACTGAAGCTTTCTTT. It is translated as CAISATGVTEAFF.